This T cell receptor (beta chain) originates from a study of blood T cell repertoires in COVID-19 (dated by TCRdb to about 2020). Background on the whole study: The collaborator samples originated in the United States, Italy and Spain and spanned the acute and convalescent phases of COVID-19. The prospective study material was composed of cDNA or gDNA derived from T cells, B-cell-depleted T cells, or PBMCs. The dataset comprised deeply sampled blood TCRbeta repertoires from subjects exposed to, actively infected with, or recovered from COVID-19. A freely available public database, intended as a resource for researchers studying the immune response to SARS-CoV-2, is where the repertoires were released. The samples were drawn from two sources: the first 160 participants of the ongoing ImmuneRACE study, and fewer than 1,500 subjects contributed by 6 global collaborators. Sample metadata almost always included a de-identified subject ID, COVID-19 status, age in years and sex. Where HLA class I and class II types were available, the types were taken from metadata supplied by the sample provider, not from assay-based typing.

Whole blood was collected in K2EDTA tubes by collaborating institutions according to the institutions' own protocols. Collaborator samples were shipped for TCRbeta analysis as frozen whole blood, isolated PBMCs, or DNA extracted from either sample type. Points the paper makes about the study in general: The quantity of clinical and demographic metadata differed by source and by participant and was supplied without curation.

With respect to this clone: Its antigen specificity is not known. No much larger clone exists at a distance of one base, and base qualities are not known.

TCRbeta CDR3 regions were amplified from genomic DNA by means of the immunoSEQ Assay, a bias-controlled multiplex PCR. On the study's bioinformatics: The number of nucleated cells in each sample was estimated from the amplification of reference gene primers within the assay. Sequence reads were collapsed and filtered to measure the absolute abundance of every unique TCRbeta CDR3 rearrangement. Productive Simpson clonality was computed per sample as the square root of Simpson's diversity index over productive rearrangements. In TCRdb, the immuneACCESS table is reduced to in-frame sequences with V and J assigned. These tables do not hold every clone; where another copy was compared, an unresolved V gene accounts for under half, and the others remain unexplained. That table supplies the V and J calls and clone size; D and trimming were determined from the DNA. Recorded for this sample are 410,000 or so clones; 86% of them occurred a single time. The ten largest clonotypes hold over 1.1% of the sample.

The CDR3 measures 15 amino acids from cysteine to phenylalanine. Solely the CDR3 DNA is kept, with 45 bases framed from the first base. Trimming accounts for 0 bases at V and 6 bases at J, while the number of junction bases matched to no gene is 6. CDR1 and CDR2, per the germline V gene, are SGDLS and YYNGEE. The V and J genes are TRBV9 and TRBJ1-2, and TRBD1 matches 9 of the central bases. Sample: peripheral blood. This TCR was recovered from a woman aged 25 to 39 with active or convalescent COVID-19. The bases are TGTGCCAGCAGCGTAGTACAGGGGGCAGGAAATGGCTACACCTTC. Translated, this is CASSVVQGAGNGYTF.